The 4 T cell receptor beta chains given below trace back to one sample, sequenced in a study of T cells in Graves' hyperthyroidism and ophthalmopathy (dated by TCRdb to between 2018 and 2021). The library was prepared using multiplex PCR. Sequencing instrument: Illumina HiSeq 2000. The TCR beta CDR3 regions were amplified from the RNA transcripts. The TCR CDR3 was subjected to a first round of RT-PCR using the HTBI primer set and the Qiagen OneStep RT-PCR kit. Using fastp trimming at Q25 and MiXCR clonotype assembly, TCRdb reanalyzed the public sequencing data and kept in-frame beta chains. Rows are unified per CDR3 protein, each entry keeping the most common DNA and genes. The sample table contains 470,000 or so distinct CDR3 sequences; only one count was recorded for roughly 20% of them. In total, the top ten clones hold about 25% of the sample. Sequencing input: blood. The receptors were sampled from a man aged 18-30 years with Graves' hyperthyroidism.

There are many counts of this clonotype. This sequence joins TRBV20-1 and TRBJ2-5, with a weak D call TRBD1 (5 bases). Germline values: CDR1 DFQATT, CDR2 SNEGSKA (reference sequence). The CDR3 length is 15 residues. The V and J ends lost 0 bases and 5 bases respectively, with 16 bases between them. The CDR3 here is CSARDRGRALETQYF. In nucleotides, the CDR3 is TGCAGTGCTAGAGATAGAGGCAGGGCCCTGGAGACCCAGTACTTC.

In regard to this clonotype: This sequence may be a read error, since a much larger clone differs from it by one base. The chain recombines TRBV11-2 with TRBJ2-7; TRBD1 is a possible D gene (6 bases). The germline CDR1 and CDR2 sequences are SGHAT and FQNNGV. This CDR3 has 14 residues. V lost 8 bases and J 7 bases, leaving 21 bases between the germline ends. CDR3 sequence reads: CASGTNRDPGEQYF. The CDR3 nucleotides are TGTGCCAGCGGCACAAACAGGGATCCGGGGGAGCAGTACTTC.

J is TRBJ1-1 and V is TRBV7-9; D not resolved. The germline V gene has CDR1 SEHNR and CDR2 FQNEAQ (reference sequence). The CDR3 loop spans 13 amino acids. The V end lost 5 bases, the J end lost 3 bases, and 10 bases lay between the germline ends. The chain's CDR3 is CASSPTKDTEAFF. The CDR3 coding sequence is TGTGCCAGCAGCCCGACGAAGGACACTGAAGCTTTCTTT.

This clonotype was observed a single time. CDR3 DNA: TGTGCCAGCGGGAGCGACTACGAGCAGTACTTC. Translation: CASGSDYEQYF. The rearrangement uses TRBV11-2 and TRBJ2-7, with a tentative D call TRBD2 (5 bases). The ends were cut back, 8 bases at V and 3 bases at J, with 8 bases in the middle. Germline V CDR1 and CDR2: SGHAT, FQNNGV. This CDR3 contains 11 residues. Filled out from reference TRBV11-2 and TRBJ2-7, the complete variable domain reads EAGVAQSPRYKIIEKRQSVAFWCNPISGHATLYWYQQILGQGPKLLIQFQNNGVVDDSQLPKDRFSAERLKGVDSTLKIQPAKLEDSAVYLCASGSDYEQYFGPGTRLTVT.